Following are 9 T cell receptor beta chains from one sample sequenced in a study of T cell responses to AZD1222 COVID-19 vaccine. Here immunoSEQ multiplex PCR was the method, and the copy in TCRdb shows in-frame clones only, minus some. Here the sample spans 78,000 or so clones, 80% being singletons. Sequenced material: peripheral blood, taken 28 days after the second AZD1222 dose. These receptors all come from an adult who received the AZD1222 COVID-19 vaccine.

This chain links TRBV4-2 with TRBJ2-3, with TRBD2 matching 10 bases. The CDR3 covers 15 residues. In germline, CDR1 is LGHNA, CDR2 YNFKEQ. The ends lost 4 bases at V and 1 base at J; junction bases unmatched: 2. Written as DNA, the CDR3 is TGTGCCAGCAGCCCCGGGACTAGCGGCACAGATACGCAGTATTTT. It codes for CASSPGTSGTDTQYF.

This rearrangement joins TRBV19 to TRBJ1-1; the D gene is possibly TRBD1 (6 bases). The germline V and J ends were trimmed by 4 bases and 4 bases, with 16 bases remaining between them. This CDR3 is built from 15 residues. The germline V gene has CDR1 LNHDA and CDR2 SQIVND (reference sequence). DNA of the CDR3: TGTGCCAGTAGTACCGACCGCAGGGGAACCACTGAAGCTTTCTTT. It codes for CASSTDRRGTTEAFF.

The chain has TRBV9 and TRBJ2-7, with D unresolved. V lost 4 bases and J lost 6, with 14 bases in between. There are 13 residues in the CDR3. Germline CDR1 SGDLS, CDR2 YYNGEE. CDR3 residues: CASSSDQWGEQYF. In DNA, the CDR3 is TGTGCCAGCAGCTCCGACCAGTGGGGCGAGCAGTACTTC.

This clone was seen a few times. Here the CDR3 DNA reads TGTGCCAGCAGCGGGTGGGGGAAGGTCACTGAAGCTTTCTTT. It codes for CASSGWGKVTEAFF. The rearrangement joins TRBV11-1 to TRBJ1-1; tentative D call: TRBD1 (5 bases). The germline V gene has CDR1 SGHAT and CDR2 FQDESV (reference sequence). The CDR3 totals 14 residues. Trimming pared 5 bases from V and 4 bases from J, leaving 14 bases between.

This CDR3 is CASSQPDRSYEQYF. CDR3 sequence (DNA): TGTGCCAGCAGTCAACCAGACCGCTCCTACGAGCAGTACTTC. This chain links TRBV28 with TRBJ2-7; no clear D gene. The CDR3 has 14 residues. Germline CDR1 MDHEN, CDR2 SYDVKM. With 5 bases removed from V and 0 bases from J, the gap between germline ends came to 11 bases. The full variable domain, rest sourced from reference TRBV28 and TRBJ2-7, is DVKVTQSSRYLVKRTGEKVFLECVQDMDHENMFWYRQDPGLGLRLIYFSYDVKMKEKGDIPEGYSVSREKKERFSLILESASTNQTSMYLCASSQPDRSYEQYFGPGTRLTVT.

The CDR3 spells CASSHDYRFRYTF. CDR3 bases: TGCGCCAGCAGCCATGATTACAGATTTCGCTACACCTTC. The rearrangement joins TRBV4-1 to TRBJ1-2; D remains unclear. Germline loops: CDR1 MGHRA, CDR2 YSYEKL. V was trimmed by 3 bases and J by 9 bases, leaving 14 bases between them. This CDR3 has 13 amino acids.

The chain recombines TRBV5-1 with TRBJ2-7; 7 bases are a match to TRBD1. J lost 1 base, V lost 0 bases, and 7 bases had no gene match. Germline V gene data show CDR1 as SGHRS and CDR2 as YFSETQ. CDR3 length equals 16 residues. In DNA, the CDR3 is TGCGCCAGCAGCTTGGGCCCCGGGACAGATTCCTACGAGCAGTACTTC. Protein product: CASSLGPGTDSYEQYF.

The chain employs TRBV7-9 and TRBJ2-5; 7 bases fit TRBD1. With V trimmed by 2 bases and J by 2 bases, 2 bases remained unmatched. Germline values: CDR1 SEHNR, CDR2 FQNEAQ (reference sequence). There are 14 residues in the CDR3. The chain's CDR3 is CASSLSGQQETQYF. For the CDR3, the DNA is TGTGCCAGCAGCTTATCGGGACAGCAAGAGACCCAGTACTTC.

V and J are TRBV5-5 and TRBJ2-6; D uncertain. CDR1 and CDR2 from the germline V gene are SGHKS and YYEKEE (reference sequence). V was trimmed by 3 bases and J by 0 bases, leaving 13 bases between them. The CDR3 is 17 residues long. This CDR3 reads CASSSGPLFSGANVLTF. As DNA, the CDR3 is TGTGCCAGCAGCTCCGGTCCTTTATTCTCTGGGGCCAACGTCCTGACTTTC.